This T cell receptor (beta chain) was observed in a study of blood T cell repertoires in COVID-19. Background on the study: In each case, the material was cDNA or gDNA derived from T cells, B-cell-depleted T cells, or PBMCs.

Only a few counts were recorded for this clone. The CDR3 spans 14 residues. Germline V lookup: CDR1 SQVTM, CDR2 ANQGSEA. V gave up 4 bases and J gave up 3 bases, with 15 bases separating them. The repertoire was sequenced with immunoSEQ multiplex PCR; TCRdb's copy has only in-frame clones and lacks some. The data show tens of thousands of clones, around 86% seen once. Sequencing was done on a sample of peripheral blood. This TCR came from a human donor with acute or convalescent COVID-19. The donor label of this sample is uncertain. V and J are TRBV29-1 and TRBJ1-2; no firm D call. CDR3 amino acids: CSVVGRQNDYGYTF. The CDR3 DNA is TGCAGCGTTGTCGGCAGGCAAAATGACTATGGCTACACCTTC.